Below are 31 T cell receptor beta chains sequenced from a single sample in a study of T cells in Graves' hyperthyroidism and ophthalmopathy. The investigators amplified TCR beta CDR3 regions from RNA transcripts. RT-PCR in the first round (using the HTBI primer set) targeted the TCR CDR3. TCRdb reanalysed the multiplex PCR reads using MiXCR and keeps one entry per CDR3 protein. This sample yields roughly 500,000 distinct CDR3 sequences, of which approximately 44% are seen a single time; around 20% belongs to the top ten. Sequencing input: peripheral blood or thyroid tissue (not recorded which). These receptors came from an adult woman with Graves' disease, either hyperthyroidism or ophthalmopathy (not recorded which).

This clonotype was counted a few times. The V and J genes are TRBV20-1 and TRBJ1-5, with unresolved D. This CDR3 is built from 12 residues. V lost 6 bases and J 3 bases, leaving 9 bases between the germline ends. The germline CDR1 and CDR2 sequences are DFQATT and SNEGSKA (reference sequence). CDR3 amino acids: CSALILNQPQHF. DNA for the CDR3: TGCAGTGCCCTGATCCTCAATCAGCCCCAGCATTTT.

The rearrangement joins TRBV2 to TRBJ2-5; 7 nucleotides line up with TRBD1. J gave up 2 bases and V 9 bases, and 6 bases lay outside the gene matches. Germline loops: CDR1 SNHLY, CDR2 FYNNEI. The CDR3 runs to 13 residues. In DNA form, the CDR3 reads TGTGCCAGTACAGGGGCCTCGCAAGAGACCCAGTACTTC. It yields the protein CASTGASQETQYF.

The table lists this clonotype with a few counts. A read error is possible here, since a much larger clone lies one base away. The V and J genes are TRBV20-1 and TRBJ1-5; TRBD1 agrees at 7 bases. Per germline, CDR1 DFQATT and CDR2 SNEGSKA (reference sequence). The CDR3 sequence is 15 residues long. V lost 1 base, J lost 4 bases, and 7 bases stayed unmatched. CDR3: CSARGQGGFNQPQHF. CDR3 coding DNA: TGCAGTGCTAGAGGACAGGGAGGCTTTAATCAGCCCCAGCATTTT.

The chain employs TRBV6-5 and TRBJ2-2; 8 bases align to TRBD2. The J segment lost 0 bases and the V segment lost 0 bases, leaving 6 bases of the junction unmatched. The CDR3 runs to 18 residues. The germline V gene encodes CDR1 MNHEY and CDR2 SVGAGI. As DNA, the CDR3 is TGTGCCAGCAGTTACTCCTCTAGCGGGCACCCGAACACCGGGGAGCTGTTTTTT. Protein product: CASSYSSSGHPNTGELFF.

This clonotype was seen ten or more times. This chain uses TRBV19 with TRBJ1-1; a weak D match, TRBD1 (6 bases). The CDR3 runs 14 residues. Germline V CDR1 and CDR2: LNHDA, SQIVND (reference sequence). V lost 11 bases and J 1 base, leaving 17 bases between the germline ends. This chain's CDR3 is CAAQRGRGNTEAFF. The CDR3 bases are TGTGCCGCTCAGCGGGGGCGCGGGAACACTGAAGCTTTCTTT. The full variable domain, its missing parts supplied by reference TRBV19 and TRBJ1-1, is DGGITQSPKYLFRKEGQNVTLSCEQNLNHDAMYWYRQDPGQGLRLIYYSQIVNDFQKGDIAEGYSVSREKKESFPLTVTSAQKNPTAFYLCAAQRGRGNTEAFFGQGTRLTVV.

This clonotype was seen many times. The chain is built from TRBV5-1 and TRBJ1-2; TRBD1 agrees at 8 bases. Unmatched junction bases numbered 8, after V lost 4 bases and J lost 6 bases. The germline CDR1 and CDR2 sequences are SGHRS and YFSETQ. The CDR3 contains 14 residues. The CDR3 region has the DNA TGCGCCAGCAGCATGATAGACAGGGGCCATGGCTACACCTTC. Translated: CASSMIDRGHGYTF.

This clonotype was found many times. The gene calls are TRBV9 and TRBJ2-2; D not resolved. Germline CDR1 SGDLS, CDR2 YYNGEE. The V end lost 2 bases, the J end lost 0 bases, and 5 bases lay between the germline ends. This CDR3 region has 14 residues. CDR3 DNA: TGTGCCAGCAGCGTGCAGGCGAACACCGGGGAGCTGTTTTTT. Translating gives CASSVQANTGELFF.

This clonotype was counted at least ten times. The V gene is TRBV6-5, the J gene TRBJ1-5; 7 bases align to TRBD1. J was trimmed by 3 bases and V by 6 bases; bases with no gene match: 11. Germline V lookup: CDR1 MNHEY, CDR2 SVGAGI. The CDR3 length is 16 residues. The CDR3 loop is CASSLTGLDPNQPQHF. CDR3 DNA sequence: TGTGCCAGCAGCCTGACAGGGCTTGACCCCAATCAGCCCCAGCATTTT.

This clonotype was observed many times. The chain links TRBV20-1 to TRBJ2-2; 9 bases match TRBD1. The CDR3 runs to 15 residues. Losses at the gene ends were 4 bases for V and 4 bases for J; bases not matched to a gene: 7. Germline V gives CDR1 DFQATT, CDR2 SNEGSKA (reference sequence). The CDR3 region is CSAIHRGQVTGELFF. CDR3 nucleotides: TGCAGTGCTATCCACAGGGGGCAGGTCACCGGGGAGCTGTTTTTT.

CDR3 region: CASSLGGQRDEKLFF. The CDR3 nucleotides read TGTGCCAGCAGCTTGGGGGGACAGCGTGATGAAAAACTGTTTTTT. The chain joins TRBV5-6 to TRBJ1-4; 7 bases agree with TRBD1. This CDR3 has 15 residues. V lost 0 bases and J lost 6; bases outside the gene matches: 5. Germline CDR1 SGHDT, CDR2 YYEEEE.

V gene TRBV5-1 combines with J gene TRBJ1-4; D is possibly TRBD1 (6 bases). This CDR3 is built from 15 residues. Trimming cost V 5 bases and J 5 bases, with 16 bases left between them. Germline V lookup: CDR1 SGHRS, CDR2 YFSETQ. CDR3 region: CASRSLRGANEKLFF. The CDR3, as DNA: TGCGCCAGCAGATCTTTGAGGGGGGCAAATGAAAAACTGTTTTTT.

This clonotype showed up many times. The chain couples TRBV7-9 to TRBJ1-1, with 7 bases identical to TRBD1. The CDR3 contains 13 residues. Germline loops: CDR1 SEHNR, CDR2 FQNEAQ (reference sequence). The junction had 11 bases not matched to a gene; V was cut back by 5 bases and J by 11 bases. The CDR3 DNA reads TGTGCCAGCAGCGAATTGACAGGGAGACGGGCTTTCTTT. Protein product: CASSELTGRRAFF. The full variable domain, completed using reference TRBV7-9 and TRBJ1-1, is DTGVSQNPRHKITKRGQNVTFRCDPISEHNRLYWYRQTLGQGPEFLTYFQNEAQLEKSRLLSDRFSAERPKGSFSTLEIQRTEQGDSAMYLCASSELTGRRAFFGQGTRLTVV.

The V gene is TRBV24-1, the J gene TRBJ2-7, with D perhaps TRBD2 (6 bases). CDR3 size: 14 residues. CDR1 and CDR2 (germline): KGHDR, SFDVKD. V lost 0 bases, J lost 6 bases, and 11 bases lay in between. CDR3 loop: CATSDLGGNSEQYF. DNA for the CDR3: TGTGCCACCAGTGATTTGGGAGGGAACTCCGAGCAGTACTTC.

J is TRBJ1-1 and V is TRBV7-9, with 8 positions matching TRBD1. V dropped 4 bases and J dropped 8; count of bases not matched to a gene: 3. CDR3 length: 12 residues. Per the germline V gene, CDR1 is SEHNR and CDR2 is FQNEAQ (reference sequence). The CDR3 reads CASSYWTGEAFF. CDR3 bases: TGTGCCAGCAGCTACTGGACAGGGGAAGCTTTCTTT.

J is TRBJ2-5 and V is TRBV20-1; D might be TRBD2 (6 bases). In germline, CDR1 is DFQATT, CDR2 SNEGSKA (reference sequence). The CDR3 has 13 amino acids. The V end was cut by 1 base, the J end by 3 bases, with 9 bases between. The CDR3 DNA reads as TGCAGTGCTAGAGGGGACTTGAAAGAGACCCAGTACTTC. This codes for CSARGDLKETQYF.

The rearrangement uses TRBV13 and TRBJ2-2; TRBD2 matches at 12 bases. Trimming took 5 bases from V and 7 from J; bases not matched to a gene: 5. The length of the CDR3 is 15 residues. Germline values: CDR1 PRHDT, CDR2 FYEKMQ (reference sequence). The CDR3 reads CASSPGTSGRGELFF. The CDR3 DNA sequence: TGTGCCAGCAGCCCCGGGACTAGCGGGCGCGGGGAGCTGTTTTTT.

This sequence joins TRBV29-1 and TRBJ2-5; 7 positions agree with TRBD1. The J call is uncertain, as TRBJ2-7 better fits the DNA end. The CDR3 has 14 amino acids. Germline-derived CDR1 and CDR2 are SQVTM and ANQGSEA. The CDR3: CSVATGLPTSEQYF. The CDR3 region has the DNA TGCAGCGTTGCGACAGGGCTCCCGACGAGCGAGCAGTACTTC.

The rearrangement joins TRBV2 to TRBJ2-5, with TRBD1 identical over 10 bases. V trimming: 7 bases; J trimming: 5 bases; junction bases outside the gene matches: 4. From germline, CDR1 is SNHLY and CDR2 FYNNEI. The CDR3 has 13 amino acids. The CDR3 sequence is CASMGQGYETQYF. For the CDR3, the DNA is TGTGCCAGCATGGGACAGGGGTACGAGACCCAGTACTTC.

V and J are TRBV19 and TRBJ2-6; no clear D gene. This CDR3 has 16 residues. V lost 7 bases, J lost 4 bases, and 17 bases lay in between. Germline values: CDR1 LNHDA, CDR2 SQIVND (reference sequence). The CDR3 DNA sequence: TGTGCCAGTAAAGCAGCACCGAACACCGGGGCCAACGTCCTGACTTTC. It yields the protein CASKAAPNTGANVLTF. Combining the CDR3 with reference TRBV19 and TRBJ2-6 gives the whole variable domain DGGITQSPKYLFRKEGQNVTLSCEQNLNHDAMYWYRQDPGQGLRLIYYSQIVNDFQKGDIAEGYSVSREKKESFPLTVTSAQKNPTAFYLCASKAAPNTGANVLTFGAGSRLTVL.

This clonotype was seen a few times. J is TRBJ1-2 and V is TRBV24-1; TRBD1 matches 7 bases. The germline CDR1 and CDR2 sequences are KGHDR and SFDVKD. V shed 3 bases, J shed 5 bases, and the junction held 5 bases outside the gene matches. The CDR3 is made up of 14 amino acids. CDR3 bases: TGTGCCACCAGTGATCAGACAGGGATGTATGGCTACACCTTC. As protein: CATSDQTGMYGYTF.

The genes are TRBV7-6 and TRBJ2-2; weak D call: TRBD1 (6 bases). Looked up from germline, CDR1 is SGHVS and CDR2 is FNYEAQ. The CDR3 is made up of 15 amino acids. Trimming removed 4 bases at V and 4 bases at J, with 13 bases between. The CDR3 sequence: CASSSSGTSTGELFF. In DNA form, the CDR3 reads TGTGCCAGCAGCTCGTCCGGGACAAGCACCGGGGAGCTGTTTTTT.

The table lists this clonotype with many counts. CDR3 residues: CAISGKRDFYEQYF. The DNA for the CDR3 is TGTGCCATCAGTGGAAAGCGGGACTTCTACGAGCAGTACTTC. The rearrangement links TRBV10-3 to TRBJ2-7, with TRBD2 matching 7 bases. The CDR3 has 14 amino acids. Germline CDR1 ENHRY, CDR2 SYGVKD. V shed 4 bases and J 3 bases; nucleotides not matched to a gene: 6.

This clonotype was seen a few times. The J gene is TRBJ2-2, the V gene TRBV4-1, with 7 bases identical to TRBD2. The CDR3 consists of 16 residues. J lost 2 bases, V lost 4 bases, and 7 bases had no gene match. Per germline, CDR1 MGHRA and CDR2 YSYEKL. The CDR3 sequence: CASSLPAGVNTGELFF. DNA of the CDR3: TGCGCCAGCAGCCTTCCGGCGGGAGTAAACACCGGGGAGCTGTTTTTT.

In this sample, this clonotype turned up many times. The rearrangement uses TRBV27 and TRBJ2-2; D ambiguous. This CDR3 has 13 amino acids. In germline, CDR1 is MNHEY, CDR2 SMNVEV (reference sequence). Between the trimmed V and J ends, which lost 7 bases and 4 bases, there was a span of 10 bases. The CDR3 sequence: CASTPTFTGELFF. As DNA, the CDR3 is TGTGCCAGCACGCCGACCTTCACCGGGGAGCTGTTTTTT.

This clonotype was seen many times. V is TRBV4-1 and J is TRBJ1-2, with D unclear. In germline, CDR1 is MGHRA, CDR2 YSYEKL. V was shortened by 3 bases and J by 8 bases, with 16 bases between the two germline ends. This CDR3 has 14 amino acids. The CDR3 DNA reads TGCGCCAGCAGCCAGACCGGGCCCGGGTCCGGCTACACCTTC. As protein: CASSQTGPGSGYTF.

J is TRBJ2-5 and V is TRBV7-9; D may match TRBD1 or TRBD2 (5 bases each). Trimming shortened V by 2 bases and J by 7 bases, and 23 bases separated the two germline ends. Looked up from germline, CDR1 is SEHNR and CDR2 is FQNEAQ (reference sequence). The CDR3 has 17 amino acids. The CDR3 loop is CASSLRGGGNTGGTQYF. The CDR3 bases are TGTGCCAGCAGCTTACGAGGAGGCGGCAACACAGGCGGGACCCAGTACTTC.

The chain links TRBV24-1 to TRBJ2-5; 12 nucleotides match TRBD1. The CDR3 totals 16 residues. Germline CDR1 KGHDR, CDR2 SFDVKD. Germline trimming cut 7 bases from V and 5 bases from J; bases unmatched to any gene: 10. Here the CDR3 DNA reads TGTGCCACCAGCCCCCGGGACAGGGGGCAGATGGAGACCCAGTACTTC. This translates into CATSPRDRGQMETQYF.

This clonotype was seen a handful of times. The chain is built from TRBV27 and TRBJ2-2; D ambiguous. This CDR3 spans 17 amino acids. Trimming took 0 bases from V and 2 from J, leaving 13 bases between them. Germline CDR1 and CDR2: MNHEY and SMNVEV (reference sequence). DNA of the CDR3: TGTGCCAGCAGTTTATCGCTTCCAAGACTTAACACCGGGGAGCTGTTTTTT. It translates to CASSLSLPRLNTGELFF.

CDR3 residues: CASTPMLGGDDSGYTF. CDR3 sequence (DNA): TGTGCCAGCACCCCAATGTTGGGGGGCGATGACTCTGGCTACACCTTC. V gene TRBV7-9 combines with J gene TRBJ1-2; D perhaps matches TRBD1 (6 bases). This CDR3 spans 16 amino acids. Germline CDR1 SEHNR, CDR2 FQNEAQ (reference sequence). Trimming shortened V by 7 bases and J by 7 bases, and 25 bases separated the two germline ends.

This clonotype was detected many times. The chain combines TRBV5-1 with TRBJ2-6; 11 bases map to TRBD2. This CDR3 spans 18 amino acids. V lost 4 bases and J lost 0; bases outside the gene matches: 6. Germline V gene data show CDR1 as SGHRS and CDR2 as YFSETQ. The CDR3 nucleotides read TGCGCCAGCAGCCCGTTAGCGGGAGGGGGCTCTGGGGCCAACGTCCTGACTTTC. Translation gives CASSPLAGGGSGANVLTF. Filled out from reference TRBV5-1 and TRBJ2-6, the complete variable domain reads KAGVTQTPRYLIKTRGQQVTLSCSPISGHRSVSWYQQTPGQGLQFLFEYFSETQRNKGNFPGRFSGRQFSNSRSEMNVSTLELGDSALYLCASSPLAGGGSGANVLTFGAGSRLTVL.

This clonotype was picked up many times. The V call is TRBV7-8, the J call TRBJ2-5, with TRBD2 matching over 8 bases. The germline V gene encodes CDR1 SGHVS and CDR2 FQNEAQ. V lost 6 bases, J lost 4 bases, and 13 bases stayed unmatched. The CDR3 has 16 residues. CDR3 DNA: TGTGCCAGCAGGTCTTATCGTCCTAGCGGGTTAGAGACCCAGTACTTC. Encoded protein: CASRSYRPSGLETQYF.